The T cell receptor (beta chain) described here comes from a study of cytomegalovirus exposure and HLA in healthy donors. The CDR3 extends over 15 amino acids. CDR1 and CDR2 from the germline V gene are KGHSH and LQKENI. Deletions cut 0 bases from V and 0 bases from J, with 8 bases between. With 60 Vbeta and 13 Jbeta primers, the PCR was carried out. Generated by immunoSEQ multiplex PCR, the TCRdb table keeps only in-frame clones and is missing some. This table has 140,000 or so clones, around 80% appearing once. The chain couples TRBV18 to TRBJ2-5; TRBD1 is a possible D gene (5 bases). Sequenced material: PBMCs. The receptor's source is a female donor in good health and CMV-seronegative. CDR3 nucleotides: TGTGCCAGCTCACCACCTGGACAAAACCAAGAGACCCAGTACTTC. It translates to CASSPPGQNQETQYF.